This T cell receptor beta chain was recorded in a study of OX40 agonist ivuxolimab in advanced cancers. Overall study results and limits: The antigens recognized by the expanded peripheral T cells, that is their antigen specificity, were not determined. Clonal expansion from baseline to week 6 occurred in both CD4+ and CD8+ T cells.

Samples were taken at baseline and on day 1 of cycles 4 and 7. V gave up 4 bases and J gave up 0 bases; unmatched junction bases: 12. The CDR3 consists of 19 residues. Germline V CDR1 and CDR2: SGHRS, YFSETQ. Details on this clone: The antigen is undetermined.

Here immunoSEQ multiplex PCR was the method, and the copy in TCRdb shows in-frame clones only, minus some. This table holds 85,000 to 130,000 clones, 90% found once. The specimen was CD4+ or CD8+ T cells sorted from blood, collected in a trial of the OX40 agonist ivuxolimab. The TCR was taken from an adult with an advanced solid tumor such as melanoma, head and neck, liver or kidney cancer. The chain joins TRBV5-1 to TRBJ2-6; 8 nucleotides line up with TRBD1. CDR3 in amino acids: CASSVSPGQVGSGANVLTF. The CDR3 nucleotides read TGCGCCAGCAGCGTCAGTCCGGGACAGGTTGGCTCTGGGGCCAACGTCCTGACTTTC.